The 2 T cell receptor beta chains presented below share a single source sample, sequenced in a study of blood T cell repertoires in COVID-19. Sequencing used immunoSEQ multiplex PCR; TCRdb keeps in-frame clones, though not all of them. This sample yields about 46,000 clones, of which more than 85% are seen a single time; 3% to 3.5% belongs to the top ten. Sequencing used PBMCs or T cells enriched from blood (not recorded which). The receptors were sampled from a woman between 45 and 60 years old who had recovered from COVID-19.

The chain is built from TRBV4-2 and TRBJ2-7, with 7 positions matching TRBD1. V shed 1 base, J shed 0 bases, and the junction held 6 bases outside the gene matches. The germline V gene has CDR1 LGHNA and CDR2 YNFKEQ. This CDR3 is 16 amino acids long. The CDR3, as DNA: TGTGCCAGCAGCCAAGTCTGGGGGACAGCCTCCTACGAGCAGTACTTC. This codes for CASSQVWGTASYEQYF.

V usage is TRBV2 and J usage is TRBJ1-2; D unresolved. Between the trimmed V and J ends, which lost 7 bases and 6 bases, there was a span of 15 bases. The CDR3 contains 13 residues. The germline CDR1 and CDR2 sequences are SNHLY and FYNNEI. CDR3 amino acids: CASILSRIDGYTF. CDR3 coding DNA: TGTGCCAGCATCTTGTCCAGAATTGATGGCTACACCTTC.